This T cell receptor (beta chain) was sequenced for a study of shared clonotypes between healthy human individuals. Looking at the study overall: The cohort comprised a couple of women and a few men. Their ages spanned 18 to 49 years.

Points from the study as a whole: How much donors shared clonotypes was expected to be affected by sequencing depth.

CDR3 length equals 13 residues. Germline V gene data show CDR1 as MDHEN and CDR2 as SYDVKM. The V gene lost 3 bases and the J gene lost 4 bases, with 9 bases spanning the gap. The count of this clone is one. What it binds is not known. The sample has other DNA sequences that encode this CDR3 too. Profiling relied on immunoSEQ multiplex PCR, and the TCRdb table lists in-frame clones only, not all of them. The table has around 2,000,000 clones, roughly 94% seen once. CD45RO-negative cells were positively selected for CCR7, leaving out terminally differentiated effector memory CD45RA+ cells. The sample taken for sequencing was naive CD8+ T cells sorted from blood. The receptor was isolated from a man aged 18 to 29 in good health. The chain has TRBV28 and TRBJ2-5; tentatively, D is TRBD2 (6 bases). The chain's CDR3 is CASSLRGRETQYF. The DNA for the CDR3 is TGTGCCAGCAGTTTGCGGGGCCGAGAGACCCAGTACTTC.